A single sample is the source of the 32 T cell receptor beta chains below, sequenced in a study of cytomegalovirus exposure and HLA in healthy donors. 13 Jbeta primers and 60 Vbeta primers were used for the PCR. This table comes from immunoSEQ multiplex PCR, and its TCRdb copy is limited to in-frame clones, with some not included. The top ten hold roughly 10% of the sample, which has some 210,000 clones, around 81% seen once. Sequenced material: PBMCs. These receptors were collected from a woman in her forties or fifties in good health and CMV-seropositive.

The chain links TRBV10-3 to TRBJ2-2, with TRBD2 as a possible D gene (5 bases). The CDR3 extends over 13 amino acids. Germline V lookup: CDR1 ENHRY, CDR2 SYGVKD. Trimming removed 6 bases at V and 0 bases at J, with 5 bases between. The CDR3 sequence: CAIRGANTGELFF. The CDR3 bases are TGTGCCATCAGGGGAGCGAACACCGGGGAGCTGTTTTTT.

This clone appeared once. In nucleotides, the CDR3 is TGTGCCAGCAGCCTACAGGGTACTATTCAGCCCCAGCATTTT. This codes for CASSLQGTIQPQHF. The chain combines TRBV7-2 with TRBJ1-5; D might be TRBD1 (6 bases). Trimming removed 5 bases at V and 6 bases at J, with 14 bases between. This CDR3 contains 14 residues. Germline-derived CDR1 and CDR2 are SGHTA and FQGNSA.

The gene calls are TRBV7-2 and TRBJ2-7, with TRBD2 as a possible D gene (5 bases). The V end was cut by 5 bases, the J end by 3 bases, with 20 bases between. CDR1 SGHTA and CDR2 FQGNSA come from the germline V gene. The CDR3 length is 16 residues. CDR3 nucleotides: TGTGCCAGCAGCACCTCCGCTAGCACCGGATTCTACGAGCAGTACTTC. It yields the protein CASSTSASTGFYEQYF.

This chain uses TRBV7-2 with TRBJ2-1; 9 bases agree with TRBD1. Germline V gene data show CDR1 as SGHTA and CDR2 as FQGNSA. J gave up 2 bases and V 2 bases, and 7 bases lay outside the gene matches. The CDR3 covers 17 residues. The CDR3 nucleotides are TGTGCCAGCAGCTTACTTGCGGGACAGGGCACCTACAATGAGCAGTTCTTC. Translated, it gives CASSLLAGQGTYNEQFF. Complete variable domain (other parts from reference TRBV7-2 and TRBJ2-1): GAGVSQSPSNKVTEKGKDVELRCDPISGHTALYWYRQSLGQGLEFLIYFQGNSAPDKSGLPSDRFSAERTGGSVSTLTIQRTQQEDSAVYLCASSLLAGQGTYNEQFFGPGTRLTVL.

The chain employs TRBV15 and TRBJ1-5, with D perhaps matching TRBD1 (6 bases). The length of the CDR3 is 16 residues. Germline assignment: CDR1 LNHNV and CDR2 YYDKDF (reference sequence). V lost 1 base and J 4 bases, leaving 14 bases between the germline ends. The CDR3 sequence is CATSRVAGASNQPQHF. CDR3 DNA: TGTGCCACCAGCAGAGTCGCGGGGGCGTCGAATCAGCCCCAGCATTTT. The entire variable domain, with the rest obtained from reference TRBV15 and TRBJ1-5, is as follows: DAMVIQNPRYQVTQFGKPVTLSCSQTLNHNVMYWYQQKSSQAPKLLFHYYDKDFNNEADTPDNFQSRRPNTSFCFLDIRSPGLGDTAMYLCATSRVAGASNQPQHFGDGTRLSIL.

The DNA of the CDR3 is TGCGCCAGCAGCGGGGGGACCACAGATACGCAGTATTTT. Amino acid sequence: CASSGGTTDTQYF. This chain uses TRBV4-1 with TRBJ2-3; possible D gene TRBD2, 6 bases. V was pared by 5 bases and J by 2 bases, with 8 bases between. Germline CDR1 is MGHRA and CDR2 is YSYEKL. The CDR3 has 13 residues.

The rearrangement links TRBV5-5 to TRBJ2-2; weak D call: TRBD1 (5 bases). Germline values: CDR1 SGHKS, CDR2 YYEKEE (reference sequence). CDR3 size: 12 residues. The V end was cut by 3 bases, the J end by 7 bases, with 7 bases between. CDR3 residues: CASSYRNGELFF. DNA for the CDR3: TGTGCCAGCAGCTACAGGAACGGGGAGCTGTTTTTT. The full variable domain, rest sourced from reference TRBV5-5 and TRBJ2-2, is DAGVTQSPTHLIKTRGQQVTLRCSPISGHKSVSWYQQVLGQGPQFIFQYYEKEERGRGNFPDRFSARQFPNYSSELNVNALLLGDSALYLCASSYRNGELFFGEGSRLTVL.

V is TRBV7-3 and J is TRBJ2-3; 15 bases agree with TRBD2. CDR1 and CDR2 from the germline V gene are SGHTA and FQGTGA. V lost 4 bases, J lost 5 bases, and 4 bases stayed unmatched. The CDR3 totals 16 residues. CDR3 in amino acids: CASSSQGLAGGDTQYF. The DNA of the CDR3 is TGTGCCAGCAGCTCCCAGGGACTAGCGGGGGGAGATACGCAGTATTTT.

The chain couples TRBV18 to TRBJ2-7; possibly TRBD1 for D (6 bases). V was clipped by 5 bases and J by 1 base, with 15 bases between them. The germline V gene encodes CDR1 KGHSH and CDR2 LQKENI. The CDR3 covers 15 residues. As DNA, the CDR3 is TGTGCCAGCTCAGCCACAGGGACGGAATCCTACGAGCAGTACTTC. This gives the protein CASSATGTESYEQYF.

The genes are TRBV6-4 and TRBJ2-1, with 8 bases lining up with TRBD2. CDR1 is MRHNA and CDR2 is SNTAGT in the germline V gene. J lost 5 bases, V lost 0 bases, and 6 bases had no gene match. The CDR3 has 16 amino acids. The CDR3 DNA sequence: TGTGCCAGCAGTGACTCCGGGACTAGGGCCCACAATGAGCAGTTCTTC. This translates into CASSDSGTRAHNEQFF.

J is TRBJ2-1 and V is TRBV7-3; 8 nucleotides align to TRBD2. V was clipped by 1 base and J by 5 bases; unmatched bases: 7. Germline lookup yields CDR1 SGHTA and CDR2 FQGTGA. The CDR3 consists of 16 residues. CDR3 sequence (DNA): TGTGCCAGCAGCTTAATCGGTCGCGGGGGGCACAATGAGCAGTTCTTC. Translated, it gives CASSLIGRGGHNEQFF.

V is TRBV28 and J is TRBJ1-1, with D perhaps TRBD1 (5 bases). CDR1 is MDHEN, CDR2 SYDVKM, per germline. The CDR3 totals 13 residues. Trimming removed 6 bases from V and 5 bases from J, with 13 bases in between. CDR3 protein: CASRGAPGTEAFF. DNA of the CDR3: TGTGCCAGCAGAGGGGCCCCCGGGACTGAAGCTTTCTTT. The variable domain in full, completed from reference TRBV28 and TRBJ1-1, reads DVKVTQSSRYLVKRTGEKVFLECVQDMDHENMFWYRQDPGLGLRLIYFSYDVKMKEKGDIPEGYSVSREKKERFSLILESASTNQTSMYLCASRGAPGTEAFFGQGTRLTVV.

This clone was seen just once. The chain is built from TRBV30 and TRBJ1-1; the match to TRBD1 covers 7 bases. The CDR3 consists of 13 residues. CDR1 and CDR2 from the germline V gene are GTSNPN and SVGIG (reference sequence). V lost 3 bases, J lost 3 bases, and 4 bases stayed unmatched. CDR3 residues: CAWREGAYTEAFF. The CDR3 DNA reads as TGTGCCTGGAGAGAGGGGGCCTACACTGAAGCTTTCTTT. The full variable domain, completed using reference TRBV30 and TRBJ1-1, is SQTIHQWPATLVQPVGSPLSLECTVEGTSNPNLYWYRQAAGRGLQLLFYSVGIGQISSEVPQNLSASRPQDRQFILSSKKLLLSDSGFYLCAWREGAYTEAFFGQGTRLTVV.

Only a few counts were recorded for this clone. The CDR3 region has the DNA TGTGCCAGCAGTCGAGGACAGGGGGCGAGGCAGTACTTC. It encodes CASSRGQGARQYF. The chain couples TRBV27 to TRBJ2-7, with 11 bases that match TRBD1. Germline CDR1 MNHEY, CDR2 SMNVEV (reference sequence). This CDR3 is built from 13 residues. Unmatched junction bases numbered 6, after V lost 5 bases and J lost 9 bases.

Points on this clone: Other DNA sequences in the same sample also yield this CDR3. CDR3 DNA: TGTGCCTGGAGTCGGGGGAGAGAGACCCAGTACTTC. This sequence encodes CAWSRGRETQYF. V gene TRBV30 combines with J gene TRBJ2-5; the D gene is possibly TRBD2 (6 bases). CDR3 length equals 12 residues. CDR1 is GTSNPN, CDR2 SVGIG, per germline (reference sequence). Trimming took 2 bases from V and 4 from J, leaving 8 bases between them.

This clone is a singleton in its sample. The rearrangement uses TRBV5-1 and TRBJ2-7; 11 positions agree with TRBD2. Per the germline V gene, CDR1 is SGHRS and CDR2 is YFSETQ. Trimming at V came to 0 bases and at J to 3 bases, leaving 11 bases not matched to a gene. The CDR3 covers 18 residues. CDR3 in DNA: TGCGCCAGCAGCTTGGAAGGCGGTGGTCTAGCGGGGGGCTACGAGCAGTACTTC. Translated: CASSLEGGGLAGGYEQYF.

This rearrangement joins TRBV7-2 to TRBJ2-7; the match to TRBD1 covers 8 bases. Germline V gene lookup returns CDR1 SGHTA and CDR2 FQGNSA. The CDR3 spans 14 residues. Germline trimming cut 5 bases from V and 2 bases from J; bases unmatched to any gene: 5. This CDR3 reads CASSAGQATYEQYF. DNA of the CDR3: TGTGCCAGCAGCGCGGGACAGGCCACCTACGAGCAGTACTTC.

The CDR3 sequence: CASSLSPGEEKLFF. Here the CDR3 DNA reads TGTGCCAGCAGCTTATCTCCGGGTGAAGAAAAACTGTTTTTT. The chain joins TRBV5-4 to TRBJ1-4; D not certain. V shed 2 bases and J shed 8 bases, with 13 bases lying between them. Germline V gene lookup returns CDR1 SGHNT and CDR2 YYREEE (reference sequence). The CDR3 length is 14 residues.

The chain couples TRBV18 to TRBJ1-1; the D gene is possibly TRBD1 (6 bases). Germline CDR1 reads KGHSH; CDR2 reads LQKENI. V lost 0 bases to trimming and J lost 0 bases, with 14 bases between them. The CDR3 is 17 amino acids. Here the CDR3 DNA reads TGTGCCAGCTCACCACCGGTAACAGGGAGATTGAACACTGAAGCTTTCTTT. Translated: CASSPPVTGRLNTEAFF.

This chain links TRBV2 with TRBJ1-2; no firm D call. The CDR3 runs to 13 residues. In germline, CDR1 is SNHLY, CDR2 FYNNEI. V lost 10 bases and J 5 bases, leaving 17 bases between the germline ends. The CDR3 DNA sequence: TGTGCCACCAAGACGGCGGCGGGTTATGGCTACACCTTC. Its translation is CATKTAAGYGYTF.

V usage is TRBV14 and J usage is TRBJ1-1; no clear D gene. Germline V lookup: CDR1 SGHDN, CDR2 FVKESK. V lost 1 base and J lost 2, with 20 bases in between. This CDR3 has 18 residues. The CDR3 protein is CASSQVFRTAAGNTEAFF. As DNA, the CDR3 is TGTGCCAGCAGCCAAGTCTTTCGTACCGCGGCGGGTAACACTGAAGCTTTCTTT.

This clone was seen a few times. The chain combines TRBV5-4 with TRBJ1-4; 10 positions match TRBD1. After removal of 4 bases from V and 0 bases from J, the junction contained 6 bases not matched to a gene. The V gene's germline CDR1 is SGHNT and CDR2 YYREEE (reference sequence). The CDR3 totals 17 residues. CDR3 sequence: CASSPGTGEATNEKLFF. CDR3 sequence (DNA): TGTGCCAGCAGCCCTGGGACAGGGGAGGCAACTAATGAAAAACTGTTTTTT.

The J gene is TRBJ2-7, the V gene TRBV6-1; perhaps TRBD2 as D (5 bases). The CDR3 loop spans 11 amino acids. CDR1 MNHNS and CDR2 SASEGT come from the germline V gene. The germline V and J ends were trimmed by 5 bases and 7 bases, with 9 bases remaining between them. The CDR3 bases are TGTGCCAGCAGTTCCACGGGGGAGCAGTACTTC. Its translation is CASSSTGEQYF.

This clone appeared a single time. The CDR3 DNA is TGCGCCAGCAGCTTGAAGGTTGAGGGGAGGATTGAAGCTTTCTTT. Its protein is CASSLKVEGRIEAFF. The chain uses TRBV5-1 and TRBJ1-1; maybe TRBD1 (5 bases). This CDR3 has 15 residues. Per germline, CDR1 SGHRS and CDR2 YFSETQ. Trimming shortened V by 1 base and J by 7 bases, and 17 bases separated the two germline ends. The whole variable domain, remainder taken from reference TRBV5-1 and TRBJ1-1, is KAGVTQTPRYLIKTRGQQVTLSCSPISGHRSVSWYQQTPGQGLQFLFEYFSETQRNKGNFPGRFSGRQFSNSRSEMNVSTLELGDSALYLCASSLKVEGRIEAFFGQGTRLTVV.

This clone was detected only a few times. The rearrangement joins TRBV19 to TRBJ2-6, with D perhaps TRBD1 (5 bases). The CDR3 totals 17 residues. The V end lost 5 bases, the J end lost 0 bases, and 14 bases lay between the germline ends. Germline V gene data show CDR1 as LNHDA and CDR2 as SQIVND (reference sequence). CDR3 in amino acids: CASSWQGGNSGANVLTF. The CDR3 nucleotides are TGTGCCAGTAGTTGGCAGGGTGGAAACTCTGGGGCCAACGTCCTGACTTTC.

V usage is TRBV12-5 and J usage is TRBJ1-1, with 7 bases that match TRBD1. V lost 4 bases to trimming and J lost 0 bases; unmatched junction nucleotides: 17. The germline V gene encodes CDR1 LGHNT and CDR2 FRNRAP. The CDR3 loop spans 19 amino acids. CDR3 loop: CASGSDPGQERIMNTEAFF. Written as DNA, the CDR3 is TGTGCTAGTGGTTCGGACCCTGGACAGGAGAGAATCATGAACACTGAAGCTTTCTTT.

The chain has TRBV29-1 and TRBJ1-2; 7 nucleotides line up with TRBD1. This CDR3 contains 10 residues. V lost 6 bases and J lost 8; bases outside the gene matches: 3. Germline V gene lookup returns CDR1 SQVTM and CDR2 ANQGSEA. CDR3 in amino acids: CSVTGDGYTF. The CDR3 DNA reads as TGCAGCGTCACAGGGGACGGCTACACCTTC.

This chain uses TRBV9 with TRBJ1-4; 7 nucleotides agree with TRBD1. The CDR3 consists of 16 residues. Germline V CDR1 and CDR2: SGDLS, YYNGEE. V was pared by 0 bases and J by 5 bases, with 7 bases of the junction left unmatched. The CDR3 DNA follows: TGTGCCAGCAGCGTAGGACAGGGCCGGGGAAATGAAAAACTGTTTTTT. Residues: CASSVGQGRGNEKLFF.

This clone came up once. The chain uses TRBV5-1 and TRBJ1-1; D may be TRBD1 (5 bases). V was clipped by 0 bases and J by 0 bases, with 12 bases between them. CDR1 and CDR2 (germline): SGHRS, YFSETQ. The CDR3 is made up of 16 amino acids. The CDR3 protein is CASSLAGDRLNTEAFF. CDR3 coding DNA: TGCGCCAGCAGCTTGGCTGGCGACAGACTGAACACTGAAGCTTTCTTT.

This clone has just one count. The CDR3: CASSSGGQGEQYF. The DNA of the CDR3 is TGCGCCAGCAGCTCAGGGGGGCAGGGCGAGCAGTACTTC. The rearrangement uses TRBV5-1 and TRBJ2-7; D is perhaps TRBD1 (7 bases). V was clipped by 3 bases and J by 6 bases, with 13 bases between them. This CDR3 region has 13 residues. Germline CDR1 SGHRS, CDR2 YFSETQ.

This rearrangement joins TRBV7-8 to TRBJ1-2; weak D call: TRBD1 (6 bases). Trimming left V 2 bases short and J 8 bases short, with 24 bases between. The length of the CDR3 is 17 residues. The germline gives CDR1 SGHVS, CDR2 FQNEAQ. The CDR3: CASSLRVGQGNRDGYTF. In DNA form, the CDR3 reads TGTGCCAGCAGCTTAAGAGTAGGGCAGGGGAATAGGGACGGCTACACCTTC.

The sample holds one count of this clone. The CDR3 DNA is TGCGCCAGCAGCTTTAAGACTCAGGGGGCAACTAATGAAAAACTGTTTTTT. Encoded protein: CASSFKTQGATNEKLFF. This chain links TRBV5-1 with TRBJ1-4; 7 bases are shared with TRBD1. Germline V CDR1 and CDR2: SGHRS, YFSETQ. Trimming took 2 bases from V and 0 from J; bases not matched to a gene: 7. The CDR3 has 17 residues.